Below are 4 T cell receptor beta chains sequenced from a single sample in a study of OX40 agonist ivuxolimab in advanced cancers. Sequenced by immunoSEQ multiplex PCR; TCRdb stores in-frame clones only, minus some. In the table there are approximately 12,000 clones, under 80% of which are singletons. The sample consisted of CD4+ or CD8+ T cells sorted from blood, taken in a trial of the OX40 agonist ivuxolimab. All receptors derive from an adult with an advanced solid tumor such as melanoma, head and neck, liver or kidney cancer.

The V gene is TRBV11-2, the J gene TRBJ2-2; 8 bases fit TRBD1. Per the germline V gene, CDR1 is SGHAT and CDR2 is FQNNGV. The V gene end was trimmed by 5 bases and the J gene end by 5 bases; junction bases not matched to a gene: 7. CDR3 length equals 15 residues. DNA of the CDR3: TGTGCCAGCAGCAACAGGGGGATGAGGACCGGGGAGCTGTTTTTT. Translated, it gives CASSNRGMRTGELFF.

This clone was seen more than once but under ten times. The chain recombines TRBV27 with TRBJ1-1, with D possibly matching TRBD1 (6 bases). Trimming stripped 1 base from V and 7 bases from J, with 16 bases between. The CDR3 has 15 amino acids. Looked up from germline, CDR1 is MNHEY and CDR2 is SMNVEV (reference sequence). The CDR3 sequence is CASSLWGPQGVEAFF. In DNA form, the CDR3 reads TGTGCCAGCAGTTTATGGGGGCCCCAAGGGGTTGAAGCTTTCTTT.

This chain joins TRBV27 and TRBJ2-1; 8 nucleotides line up with TRBD1. V gave up 4 bases and J gave up 1 base; unmatched junction bases: 3. Germline V gene data show CDR1 as MNHEY and CDR2 as SMNVEV (reference sequence). This CDR3 comprises 15 residues. The CDR3 sequence: CASSSGQASYNEQFF. Here the CDR3 DNA reads TGTGCCAGCAGTTCGGGACAGGCGTCCTACAATGAGCAGTTCTTC.

This clone was seen a few times. The chain recombines TRBV6-5 with TRBJ1-5; TRBD1 agrees at 7 bases. The length of the CDR3 is 14 residues. The ends lost 0 bases at V and 7 bases at J; junction bases unmatched: 3. Germline CDR1 and CDR2: MNHEY and SVGAGI. CDR3 in amino acids: CASSYSTGVQPQHF. CDR3 nucleotide sequence: TGTGCCAGCAGTTACTCCACAGGGGTGCAGCCCCAGCATTTT.